This TCR beta chain was sequenced for a study of response to subunit inactivated influenza vaccine. TCRdb re-derived calls from the RT-PCR reads in MiXCR, one entry per CDR3 protein. The sample includes around 580,000 distinct CDR3 sequences, approximately 12% of them seen just once. Study observations and caveats: Authors suggested that a seasonal influenza vaccination recruits few new T cells each time.

The CDR3 covers 18 residues. Per germline, CDR1 DFQATT and CDR2 SNEGSKA (reference sequence). With 1 base clipped from V and 1 base from J, the junction kept 14 bases outside the gene matches. Notes on this clonotype: Antigen unknown.

This chain links TRBV20-1 with TRBJ2-5; 8 nucleotides align to TRBD2. This sequence originates from a man aged 50 or older who received an inactivated influenza vaccine. Source: PBMCs from blood, taken on the day of vaccination. The CDR3 region is CSARGGTSSGLFQETQYF. Written as DNA, the CDR3 is TGCAGTGCTAGAGGTGGGACTAGTAGTGGACTCTTCCAAGAGACCCAGTACTTC.